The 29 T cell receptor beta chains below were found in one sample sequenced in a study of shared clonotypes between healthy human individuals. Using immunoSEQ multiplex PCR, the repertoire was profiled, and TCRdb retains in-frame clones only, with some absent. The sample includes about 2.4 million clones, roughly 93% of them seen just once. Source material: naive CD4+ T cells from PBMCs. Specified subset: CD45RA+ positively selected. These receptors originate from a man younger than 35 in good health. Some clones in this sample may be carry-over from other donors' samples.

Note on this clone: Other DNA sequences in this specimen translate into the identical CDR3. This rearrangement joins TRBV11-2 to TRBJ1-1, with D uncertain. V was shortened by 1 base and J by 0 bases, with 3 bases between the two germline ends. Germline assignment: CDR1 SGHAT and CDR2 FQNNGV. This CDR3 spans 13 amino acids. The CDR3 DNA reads TGTGCCAGCAGCTTAGTTCTGAACACTGAAGCTTTCTTT. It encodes CASSLVLNTEAFF.

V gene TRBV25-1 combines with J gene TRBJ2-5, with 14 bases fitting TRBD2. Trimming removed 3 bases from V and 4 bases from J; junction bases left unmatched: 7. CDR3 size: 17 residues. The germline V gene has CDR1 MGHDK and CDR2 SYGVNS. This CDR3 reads CASSEIGTSGGSETQYF. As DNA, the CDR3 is TGTGCCAGCAGTGAGATTGGGACTAGCGGGGGTTCAGAGACCCAGTACTTC.

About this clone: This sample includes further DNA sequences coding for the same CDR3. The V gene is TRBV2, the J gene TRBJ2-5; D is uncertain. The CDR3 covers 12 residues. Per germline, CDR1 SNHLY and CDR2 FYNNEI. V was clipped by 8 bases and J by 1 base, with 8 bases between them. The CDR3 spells CASGQIQETQYF. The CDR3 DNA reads TGTGCCAGCGGGCAGATCCAAGAGACCCAGTACTTC.

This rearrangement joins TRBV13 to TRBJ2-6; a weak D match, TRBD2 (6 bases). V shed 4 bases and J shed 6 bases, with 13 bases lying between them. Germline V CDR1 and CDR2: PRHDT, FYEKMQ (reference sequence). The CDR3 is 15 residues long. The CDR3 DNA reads TGTGCCAGCAGCTCCCCGGGAGATGAGGCCAACGTCCTGACTTTC. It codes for CASSSPGDEANVLTF.

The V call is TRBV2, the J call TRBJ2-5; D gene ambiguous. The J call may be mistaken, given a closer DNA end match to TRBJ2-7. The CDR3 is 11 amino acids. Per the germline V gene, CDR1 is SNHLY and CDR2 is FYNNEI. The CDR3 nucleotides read TGTGCCAGCCGAAGAGCCTACGAGCAGTACTTC. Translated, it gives CASRRAYEQYF.

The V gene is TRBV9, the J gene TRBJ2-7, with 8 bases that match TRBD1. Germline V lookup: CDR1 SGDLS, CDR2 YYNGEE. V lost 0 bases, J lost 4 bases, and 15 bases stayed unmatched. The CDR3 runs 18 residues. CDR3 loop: CASSVEPKGQGSRYEQYF. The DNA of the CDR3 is TGTGCCAGCAGCGTAGAACCGAAAGGACAGGGTTCCAGGTACGAGCAGTACTTC.

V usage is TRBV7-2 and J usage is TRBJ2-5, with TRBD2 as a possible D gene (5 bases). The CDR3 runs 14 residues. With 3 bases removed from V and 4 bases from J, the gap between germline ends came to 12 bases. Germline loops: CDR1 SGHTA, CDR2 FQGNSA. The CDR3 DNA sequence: TGTGCCAGCAGCTTCGCCTGGACTGGAGAGACCCAGTACTTC. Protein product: CASSFAWTGETQYF.

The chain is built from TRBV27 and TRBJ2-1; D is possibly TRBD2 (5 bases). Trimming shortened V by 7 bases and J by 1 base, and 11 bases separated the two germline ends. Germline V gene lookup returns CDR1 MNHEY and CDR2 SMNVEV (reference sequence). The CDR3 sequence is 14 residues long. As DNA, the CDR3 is TGTGCCAGCACCCGCGGGTTTTCCTACAATGAGCAGTTCTTC. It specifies CASTRGFSYNEQFF.

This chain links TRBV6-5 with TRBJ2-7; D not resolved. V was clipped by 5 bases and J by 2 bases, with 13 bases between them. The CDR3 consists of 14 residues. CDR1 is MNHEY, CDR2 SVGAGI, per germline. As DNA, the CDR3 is TGTGCCAGCAGTCACAACCTCGGCGCCTACGAGCAGTACTTC. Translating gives CASSHNLGAYEQYF.

This chain's CDR3 is CASSLSNRLAGDNEQFF. CDR3 coding DNA: TGTGCCAGCAGTTTATCGAATCGACTAGCGGGAGACAATGAGCAGTTCTTC. V and J are TRBV27 and TRBJ2-1, with 12 bases aligning to TRBD2. V lost 0 bases, J lost 5 bases, and 5 bases stayed unmatched. CDR1 is MNHEY, CDR2 SMNVEV, per germline (reference sequence). This CDR3 has 17 residues.

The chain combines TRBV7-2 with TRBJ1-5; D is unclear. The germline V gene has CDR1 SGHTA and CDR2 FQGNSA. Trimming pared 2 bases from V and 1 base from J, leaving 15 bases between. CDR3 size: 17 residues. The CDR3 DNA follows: TGTGCCAGCAGCTTAATGGTAACAGCAGCCAGCAATCAGCCCCAGCATTTT. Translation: CASSLMVTAASNQPQHF.

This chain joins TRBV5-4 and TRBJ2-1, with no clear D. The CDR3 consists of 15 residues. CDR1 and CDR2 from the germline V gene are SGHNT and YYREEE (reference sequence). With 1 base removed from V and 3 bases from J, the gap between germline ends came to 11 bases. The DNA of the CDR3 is TGTGCCAGCAGCTTGATTACAGATTACTACAATGAGCAGTTCTTC. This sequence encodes CASSLITDYYNEQFF.

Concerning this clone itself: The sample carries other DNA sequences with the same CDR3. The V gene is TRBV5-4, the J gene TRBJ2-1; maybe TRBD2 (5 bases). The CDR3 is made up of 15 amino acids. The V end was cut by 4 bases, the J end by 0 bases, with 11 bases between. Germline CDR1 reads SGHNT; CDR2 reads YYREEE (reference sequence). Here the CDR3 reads CASSPTSNSYNEQFF. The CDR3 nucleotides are TGTGCCAGCAGCCCCACTAGTAACTCCTACAATGAGCAGTTCTTC.

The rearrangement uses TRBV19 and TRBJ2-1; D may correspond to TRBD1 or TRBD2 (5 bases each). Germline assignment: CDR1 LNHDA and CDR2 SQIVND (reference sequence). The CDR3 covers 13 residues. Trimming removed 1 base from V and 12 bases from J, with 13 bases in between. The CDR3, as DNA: TGTGCCAGTAGTATAGGGTTATCAGGGAGGCAGTTCTTC. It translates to CASSIGLSGRQFF.

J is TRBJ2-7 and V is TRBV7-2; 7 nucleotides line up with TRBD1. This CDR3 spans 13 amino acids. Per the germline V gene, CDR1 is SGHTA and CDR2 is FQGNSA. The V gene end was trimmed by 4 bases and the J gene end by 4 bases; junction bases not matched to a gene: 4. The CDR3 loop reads CASSSPQGYEQYF. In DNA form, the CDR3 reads TGTGCCAGCAGCTCCCCACAGGGGTACGAGCAGTACTTC.

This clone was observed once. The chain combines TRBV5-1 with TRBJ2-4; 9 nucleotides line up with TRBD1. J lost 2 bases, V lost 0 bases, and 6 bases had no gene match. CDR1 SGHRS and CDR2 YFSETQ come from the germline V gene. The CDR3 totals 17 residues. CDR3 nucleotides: TGCGCCAGCAGCTTGGTTTACAGGGGGCAATCCAAAAACATTCAGTACTTC. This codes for CASSLVYRGQSKNIQYF.

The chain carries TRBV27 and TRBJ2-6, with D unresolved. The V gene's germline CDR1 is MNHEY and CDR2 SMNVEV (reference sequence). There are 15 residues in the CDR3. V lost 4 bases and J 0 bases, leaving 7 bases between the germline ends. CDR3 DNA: TGTGCCAGCAGTTCATATCTCTCTGGGGCCAACGTCCTGACTTTC. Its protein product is CASSSYLSGANVLTF.

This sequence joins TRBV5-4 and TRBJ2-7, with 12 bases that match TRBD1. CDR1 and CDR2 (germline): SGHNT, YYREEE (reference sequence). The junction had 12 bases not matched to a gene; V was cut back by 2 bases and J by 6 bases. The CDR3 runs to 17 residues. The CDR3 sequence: CASSFPPGTGGQSEQYF. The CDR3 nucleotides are TGTGCCAGCAGCTTCCCCCCCGGGACAGGGGGCCAAAGCGAGCAGTACTTC.

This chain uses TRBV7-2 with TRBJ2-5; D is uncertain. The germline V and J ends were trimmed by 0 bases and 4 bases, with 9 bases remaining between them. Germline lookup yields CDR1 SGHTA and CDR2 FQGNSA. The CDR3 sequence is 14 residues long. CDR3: CASSLAGNSETQYF. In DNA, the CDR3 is TGTGCCAGCAGCTTAGCGGGAAATTCAGAGACCCAGTACTTC.

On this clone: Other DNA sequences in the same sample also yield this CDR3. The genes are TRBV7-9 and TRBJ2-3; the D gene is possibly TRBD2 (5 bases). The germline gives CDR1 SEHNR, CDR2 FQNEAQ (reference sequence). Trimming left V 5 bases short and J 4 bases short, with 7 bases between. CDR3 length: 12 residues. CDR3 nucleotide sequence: TGTGCCAGCAGCCGGACTGCAGATACGCAGTATTTT. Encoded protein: CASSRTADTQYF.

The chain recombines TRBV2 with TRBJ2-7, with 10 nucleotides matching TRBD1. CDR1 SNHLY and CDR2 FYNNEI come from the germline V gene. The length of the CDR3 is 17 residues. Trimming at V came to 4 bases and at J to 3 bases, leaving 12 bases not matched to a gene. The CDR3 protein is CASSARRGTGENYEQYF. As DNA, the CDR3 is TGTGCCAGCAGTGCGAGAAGGGGGACAGGGGAAAACTACGAGCAGTACTTC.

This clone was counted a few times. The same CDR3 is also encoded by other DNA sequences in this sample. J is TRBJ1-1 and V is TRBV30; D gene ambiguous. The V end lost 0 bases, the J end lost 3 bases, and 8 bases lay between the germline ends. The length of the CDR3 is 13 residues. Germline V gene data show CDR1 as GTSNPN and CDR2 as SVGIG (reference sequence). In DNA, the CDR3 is TGTGCCTGGAGTGTTGGTCAGTACACTGAAGCTTTCTTT. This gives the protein CAWSVGQYTEAFF.

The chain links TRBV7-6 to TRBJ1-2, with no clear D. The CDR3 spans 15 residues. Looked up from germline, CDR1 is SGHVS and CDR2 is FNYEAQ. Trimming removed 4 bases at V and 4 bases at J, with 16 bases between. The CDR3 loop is CASSSPSLAGYGYTF. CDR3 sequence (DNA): TGTGCCAGCAGCTCCCCCTCTCTGGCAGGCTATGGCTACACCTTC.

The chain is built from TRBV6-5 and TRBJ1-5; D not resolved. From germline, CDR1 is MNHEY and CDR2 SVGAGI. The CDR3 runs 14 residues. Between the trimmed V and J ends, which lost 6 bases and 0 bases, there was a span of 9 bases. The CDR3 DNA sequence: TGTGCCAGCAGGCGAACTATTAGCAATCAGCCCCAGCATTTT. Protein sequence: CASRRTISNQPQHF.

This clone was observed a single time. Here the CDR3 reads CASRGTIYEQYF. DNA of the CDR3: TGTGCCAGCAGAGGGACGATCTACGAGCAGTACTTC. The chain uses TRBV25-1 and TRBJ2-7; D is perhaps TRBD1 or TRBD2 (5 bases each). This CDR3 is built from 12 residues. V shed 6 bases and J shed 3 bases, with 9 bases lying between them. Germline CDR1 reads MGHDK; CDR2 reads SYGVNS.

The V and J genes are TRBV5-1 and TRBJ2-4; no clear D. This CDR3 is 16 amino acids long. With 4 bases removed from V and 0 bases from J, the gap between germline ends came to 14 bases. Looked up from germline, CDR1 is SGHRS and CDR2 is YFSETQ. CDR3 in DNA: TGCGCCAGCAGCCCCGACTCGACTCTAGCCAAAAACATTCAGTACTTC. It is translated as CASSPDSTLAKNIQYF.

CDR3 amino acids: CASSWRGGEQYF. The CDR3, as DNA: TGTGCCAGCAGCTGGAGGGGCGGAGAGCAGTACTTC. The rearrangement joins TRBV5-6 to TRBJ2-7; D may be TRBD2 (6 bases). Germline-derived CDR1 and CDR2 are SGHDT and YYEEEE. Trimming shortened V by 3 bases and J by 7 bases, and 11 bases separated the two germline ends. CDR3 size: 12 residues.

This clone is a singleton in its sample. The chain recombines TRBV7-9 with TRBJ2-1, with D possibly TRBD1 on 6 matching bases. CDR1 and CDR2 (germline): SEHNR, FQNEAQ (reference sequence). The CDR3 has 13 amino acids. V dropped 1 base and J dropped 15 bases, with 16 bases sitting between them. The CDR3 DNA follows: TGTGCCAGCAGCTTAGTCGGTCCAGGGGACGCGTTCTTC. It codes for CASSLVGPGDAFF.

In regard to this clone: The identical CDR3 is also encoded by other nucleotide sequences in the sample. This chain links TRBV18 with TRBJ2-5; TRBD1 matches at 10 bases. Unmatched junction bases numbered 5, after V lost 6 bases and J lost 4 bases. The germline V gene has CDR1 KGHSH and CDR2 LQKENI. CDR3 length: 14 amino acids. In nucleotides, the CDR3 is TGTGCCAGCTCCCTCGGACAGGGGGTAGAGACCCAGTACTTC. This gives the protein CASSLGQGVETQYF.